What follows are 30 T cell receptor beta chains derived from one specimen sequenced in a study of T cell responses to AZD1222 COVID-19 vaccine. Measured with immunoSEQ multiplex PCR; TCRdb has only the in-frame clones, and not every one. The data hold some 180,000 clones, with about nine tenths observed a single time. The sequencing here drew on peripheral blood, taken 28 days after the second AZD1222 dose. The source of these receptors is an adult who received the AZD1222 COVID-19 vaccine.

V and J are TRBV11-2 and TRBJ2-1, with 7 bases that match TRBD1. The CDR3 is 15 amino acids. Germline V gene data show CDR1 as SGHAT and CDR2 as FQNNGV. The V and J ends lost 7 bases and 6 bases, in that order; junction bases with no gene match: 12. The CDR3 DNA is TGTGCCAGCACCAACCGCCGGGACAGTCTCAATGAGCAGTTCTTC. It encodes CASTNRRDSLNEQFF. Full variable domain (rest looked up from reference TRBV11-2 and TRBJ2-1): EAGVAQSPRYKIIEKRQSVAFWCNPISGHATLYWYQQILGQGPKLLIQFQNNGVVDDSQLPKDRFSAERLKGVDSTLKIQPAKLEDSAVYLCASTNRRDSLNEQFFGPGTRLTVL.

In its sample, this clone was seen once. CDR3 protein: CASRGGRRYYNEQFF. In DNA, the CDR3 is TGTGCCAGCCGAGGGGGCCGACGATACTACAATGAGCAGTTCTTC. J is TRBJ2-1 and V is TRBV6-5; 7 nucleotides match TRBD1. Germline V gene sequence: CDR1 MNHEY, CDR2 SVGAGI. CDR3 length: 15 residues. Trimming cost V 8 bases and J 3 bases; bases outside gene matches: 10.

V usage is TRBV2 and J usage is TRBJ1-1; TRBD1 matches 7 bases. The CDR3 sequence is 14 residues long. Germline V lookup: CDR1 SNHLY, CDR2 FYNNEI. J gave up 7 bases and V 0 bases, and 5 bases lay outside the gene matches. CDR3 nucleotides: TGTGCCAGCAGTGAAGCCTACGGGACAGTTGAAGCTTTCTTT. Its protein is CASSEAYGTVEAFF. Variable domain in full (rest from reference TRBV2 and TRBJ1-1): EPEVTQTPSHQVTQMGQEVILRCVPISNHLYFYWYRQILGQKVEFLVSFYNNEISEKSEIFDDQFSVERPDGSNFTLKIRSTKLEDSAMYFCASSEAYGTVEAFFGQGTRLTVV.

The genes are TRBV10-3 and TRBJ2-5, with no clear D. V lost 6 bases to trimming and J lost 2 bases, with 7 bases between them. The CDR3 contains 12 residues. Germline V gives CDR1 ENHRY, CDR2 SYGVKD. DNA for the CDR3: TGTGCCATCAGCCGACAACAAGAGACCCAGTACTTC. Residues: CAISRQQETQYF.

This chain uses TRBV19 with TRBJ1-1; 7 nucleotides align to TRBD1. The CDR3 length is 12 residues. The ends lost 8 bases at V and 10 bases at J; junction bases unmatched: 10. Germline lookup yields CDR1 LNHDA and CDR2 SQIVND (reference sequence). CDR3 sequence reads: CASRTGTVGAFF. The DNA of the CDR3 is TGTGCCAGTCGGACGGGGACAGTTGGAGCTTTCTTT.

The chain combines TRBV29-1 with TRBJ2-6, with TRBD1 as a possible D gene (5 bases). CDR3 length: 13 residues. The germline V gene has CDR1 SQVTM and CDR2 ANQGSEA. V shed 6 bases and J shed 0 bases, with 6 bases lying between them. The CDR3 region is CSVDSSGANVLTF. CDR3 bases: TGCAGCGTAGACAGCTCTGGGGCCAACGTCCTGACTTTC.

This chain links TRBV30 with TRBJ2-3; D may match TRBD1 or TRBD2 (6 bases each). With 2 bases removed from V and 2 bases from J, the gap between germline ends came to 14 bases. CDR3 size: 15 residues. Per the germline V gene, CDR1 is GTSNPN and CDR2 is SVGIG (reference sequence). The CDR3 nucleotides are TGTGCCTGGAGTAGGGGGGCCGGATTCACAGATACGCAGTATTTT. Translation gives CAWSRGAGFTDTQYF.

This clone appeared once. The gene calls are TRBV6-6 and TRBJ2-5; 9 bases line up with TRBD1. The germline CDR1 and CDR2 sequences are MNHNY and SVGAGI (reference sequence). The trim removed 6 bases at V and 7 bases at J, leaving 6 bases unmatched. The CDR3 length is 13 residues. As DNA, the CDR3 is TGTGCCAGCAGATCCGGGACAGGGAGGACCCAGTACTTC. Residues: CASRSGTGRTQYF.

V usage is TRBV27 and J usage is TRBJ2-1; TRBD2 is a possible D gene (6 bases). Trimming took off 5 bases at V and 7 bases at J, with 18 bases between the two ends. This CDR3 has 15 amino acids. Germline V gene data show CDR1 as MNHEY and CDR2 as SMNVEV (reference sequence). CDR3 DNA sequence: TGTGCCAGCAGTCCAATGACCCTAGCGCTTAATGAGCAGTTCTTC. This gives the protein CASSPMTLALNEQFF.

The rearrangement links TRBV2 to TRBJ1-6, with 8 bases lining up with TRBD1. This CDR3 region has 14 residues. J gave up 8 bases and V 6 bases, and 6 bases lay outside the gene matches. Germline values: CDR1 SNHLY, CDR2 FYNNEI. This CDR3 reads CASSPGTGYSPLHF. The CDR3 DNA follows: TGTGCCAGCAGCCCCGGGACAGGCTATTCACCCCTCCACTTT.

This chain uses TRBV6-5 with TRBJ1-6; D is possibly TRBD1 (6 bases). This CDR3 contains 14 residues. CDR1 and CDR2 from the germline V gene are MNHEY and SVGAGI. Trimming pared 5 bases from V and 6 bases from J, leaving 11 bases between. CDR3 loop: CASSPTRGNSPLHF. In DNA form, the CDR3 reads TGTGCCAGCAGTCCCACCAGGGGTAATTCACCCCTCCACTTT.

The chain employs TRBV4-1 and TRBJ2-7, with 7 bases matching TRBD2. Germline V CDR1 and CDR2: MGHRA, YSYEKL. The CDR3 is 16 amino acids. V lost 1 base, J lost 1 base, and 7 bases stayed unmatched. The CDR3 spells CASSQAPGGSSYEQYF. DNA for the CDR3: TGCGCCAGCAGCCAAGCACCCGGGGGGTCTTCCTACGAGCAGTACTTC.

The chain recombines TRBV18 with TRBJ2-7; 12 bases map to TRBD2. The CDR3 extends over 17 amino acids. With V trimmed by 3 bases and J by 0 bases, 6 bases remained unmatched. Germline-derived CDR1 and CDR2 are KGHSH and LQKENI. The CDR3 nucleotides read TGTGCCAGCTCACCGATCGGACTAGCGGGGTCCTCCTACGAGCAGTACTTC. Residues: CASSPIGLAGSSYEQYF.

The chain carries TRBV9 and TRBJ1-5, with a tentative D call TRBD1 (6 bases). The V gene lost 0 bases and the J gene lost 4 bases, with 11 bases spanning the gap. CDR1 SGDLS and CDR2 YYNGEE come from the germline V gene. The CDR3 sequence is 15 residues long. The DNA of the CDR3 is TGTGCCAGCAGCGTAGGTTGGCAGGGGAATCAGCCCCAGCATTTT. Amino acid sequence: CASSVGWQGNQPQHF.

The V and J genes are TRBV6-1 and TRBJ1-5; D may be TRBD1 (5 bases). CDR3 length: 13 residues. The V and J ends lost 1 base and 7 bases respectively, with 8 bases between them. Germline V gene lookup returns CDR1 MNHNS and CDR2 SASEGT. The CDR3 sequence is CASSEEGRQPQHF. CDR3 sequence (DNA): TGTGCCAGCAGTGAAGAGGGGAGGCAGCCCCAGCATTTT.

Note on this clone: At one end the junction does not follow the germline gene, possibly because of a read error. The rearrangement links TRBV5-1 to TRBJ1-5; unclear D gene. The CDR3 spans 15 residues. CDR1 SGHRS and CDR2 YFSETQ come from the germline V gene. DNA of the CDR3: TGCGCCAGCAGTTTGGAGGCGGGTAGGGATCAGCCCCAGCATTTT. The encoded protein is CASSLEAGRDQPQHF.

This clone has a handful of counts. This rearrangement joins TRBV5-1 to TRBJ1-4, with D hard to call. The germline gives CDR1 SGHRS, CDR2 YFSETQ. CDR3 length: 13 residues. V was clipped by 0 bases and J by 8 bases, with 8 bases between them. The chain's CDR3 is CASSLAEREKLFF. Written as DNA, the CDR3 is TGCGCCAGCAGCTTGGCGGAGAGGGAAAAACTGTTTTTT.

The V gene is TRBV4-1, the J gene TRBJ2-5, with D perhaps matching TRBD1 (5 bases). CDR1 is MGHRA and CDR2 is YSYEKL in the germline V gene. V lost 5 bases, J lost 5 bases, and 21 bases lay in between. There are 16 residues in the CDR3. The CDR3 DNA reads TGCGCCAGCAGCTATACCCCCACAGGAGCAAGCGAGACCCAGTACTTC. Residues: CASSYTPTGASETQYF.

This clone was found a few times. The CDR3 reads CASSQDRETSGYNEQFF. The CDR3 nucleotides read TGCGCCAGCAGCCAAGATCGGGAGACTAGCGGATATAATGAGCAGTTCTTC. The chain couples TRBV4-1 to TRBJ2-1; 9 bases agree with TRBD2. CDR3 length: 17 residues. V lost 0 bases to trimming and J lost 7 bases; unmatched junction nucleotides: 10. Germline V lookup: CDR1 MGHRA, CDR2 YSYEKL.

As DNA, the CDR3 is TGTGCCAGCTCCCCTACCGGGGACTCCTACGAGCAGTACTTC. It is translated as CASSPTGDSYEQYF. This chain uses TRBV6-4 with TRBJ2-7, with TRBD2 as a possible D gene (5 bases). Looked up from germline, CDR1 is MRHNA and CDR2 is SNTAGT. The CDR3 runs to 14 residues. The germline V and J ends were trimmed by 8 bases and 0 bases, with 14 bases remaining between them.

The chain couples TRBV27 to TRBJ1-3; no clear D. The CDR3 is 14 residues long. The V end was cut by 0 bases, the J end by 4 bases, with 7 bases between. Germline V lookup: CDR1 MNHEY, CDR2 SMNVEV (reference sequence). CDR3 amino acids: CASSLSRGGNTIYF. CDR3 sequence (DNA): TGTGCCAGCAGTTTATCGCGAGGGGGAAACACCATATATTTT.

Comments on this clone: Other DNA sequences from this sample encode an identical CDR3 as well. The chain combines TRBV18 with TRBJ2-3, with no clear D. The CDR3 has 13 amino acids. CDR1 and CDR2 from the germline V gene are KGHSH and LQKENI. With 6 bases removed from V and 0 bases from J, the gap between germline ends came to 7 bases. CDR3 nucleotide sequence: TGTGCCAGCTCCCCTCCCAGCACAGATACGCAGTATTTT. Translating gives CASSPPSTDTQYF.

The chain uses TRBV5-5 and TRBJ2-7; no clear D gene. Germline assignment: CDR1 SGHKS and CDR2 YYEKEE (reference sequence). The V gene lost 4 bases and the J gene lost 2 bases, with 13 bases spanning the gap. This CDR3 is 14 amino acids long. Here the CDR3 reads CASSPWVGTYEQYF. The CDR3 DNA reads TGTGCCAGCAGCCCATGGGTCGGCACCTACGAGCAGTACTTC.

This clone was observed once. The chain links TRBV6-5 to TRBJ1-5; no clear D. The CDR3 covers 15 residues. Germline loops: CDR1 MNHEY, CDR2 SVGAGI. Between the trimmed V and J ends, which lost 6 bases and 0 bases, there was a span of 12 bases. The CDR3 DNA reads TGTGCCAGCAGGAGGGAATCTTATAGCAATCAGCCCCAGCATTTT. It specifies CASRRESYSNQPQHF.

J is TRBJ1-1 and V is TRBV30; tentatively, D is TRBD1 (5 bases). CDR1 and CDR2 (germline): GTSNPN, SVGIG (reference sequence). The CDR3 totals 13 residues. The V end was cut by 8 bases, the J end by 4 bases, with 17 bases between. The CDR3: CARKGQRGTEAFF. CDR3 DNA sequence: TGTGCCCGAAAGGGGCAGCGAGGCACTGAAGCTTTCTTT.

The chain links TRBV5-1 to TRBJ1-1, with D possibly TRBD1 on 6 matching bases. The V end lost 4 bases, the J end lost 1 base, and 14 bases lay between the germline ends. The CDR3 spans 15 residues. Per germline, CDR1 SGHRS and CDR2 YFSETQ. CDR3 sequence reads: CASSPPSQGNTEAFF. The CDR3 bases are TGCGCCAGCAGCCCCCCCTCACAGGGGAACACTGAAGCTTTCTTT. The full variable domain, with the rest looked up from reference TRBV5-1 and TRBJ1-1, is KAGVTQTPRYLIKTRGQQVTLSCSPISGHRSVSWYQQTPGQGLQFLFEYFSETQRNKGNFPGRFSGRQFSNSRSEMNVSTLELGDSALYLCASSPPSQGNTEAFFGQGTRLTVV.

This clone appeared a single time. The junction and the germline gene differ at one end; a read error may be behind it. The chain carries TRBV7-7 and TRBJ2-5; TRBD2 matches at 12 bases. The CDR3 has 16 amino acids. Looked up from germline, CDR1 is SSHAT and CDR2 is FNYEAQ (reference sequence). CDR3 in amino acids: CASSLGLAGYQETQYF. CDR3 in DNA: TGTGCTAGCAGCCTCGGACTAGCGGGGTACCAAGAGACCCAGTACTTC.

The chain is built from TRBV6-5 and TRBJ2-2; 8 nucleotides align to TRBD1. The CDR3 covers 15 residues. Looked up from germline, CDR1 is MNHEY and CDR2 is SVGAGI. With 6 bases clipped from V and 4 bases from J, the junction kept 7 bases outside the gene matches. The CDR3 nucleotides read TGTGCCAGCAGGGCTGACAGGGGAGTCACCGGGGAGCTGTTTTTT. It encodes CASRADRGVTGELFF.

The chain combines TRBV6-5 with TRBJ1-1; tentatively, D is TRBD1 (6 bases). Germline values: CDR1 MNHEY, CDR2 SVGAGI. V lost 2 bases and J lost 0, with 13 bases in between. This CDR3 is 16 amino acids long. The CDR3 nucleotides read TGTGCCAGCAGTTACCTCGGACAGTTCATGAACACTGAAGCTTTCTTT. Translating it yields CASSYLGQFMNTEAFF.

Concerning this clone: A read error may account for a junction end that differs from germline. This chain joins TRBV5-4 and TRBJ2-3, with 8 bases that match TRBD2. The CDR3 is 13 amino acids. Germline-derived CDR1 and CDR2 are SGHNT and YYREEE (reference sequence). DNA for the CDR3: TGTGCCAGCAGCACTGATATGGGGACTAGTTTGGATTTT. Amino acids: CASSTDMGTSLDF.